A selection of T cell receptor beta chains follows, all from one sample in a study of blood T cell repertoires in COVID-19. This table comes from immunoSEQ multiplex PCR, and its TCRdb copy is limited to in-frame clones, with some not included. The sample includes about 50,000 clones, 80% to 85% of them seen just once. Specimen: peripheral blood. These receptors all come from a woman older than 75 with COVID-19, enrolled during active disease. The CDR3 runs from the conserved cysteine through the conserved F or W. Each record gives: clone size, J gene, V gene, D gene, CDR3 protein, CDR3 DNA. D genes are given only for firm matches. For some rows the clone size is stated as once, few or many, or as a class when expanded; others skip it.

>-|TRBJ2-5|TRBV2|-
CASSVLHYQYF
TGTGCCAGCAGTGTATTACATTACCAGTACTTC
>-|TRBJ2-2|TRBV18|TRBD2
CASSPRTSGRASGELFF
TGTGCCAGCTCACCACGGACTAGCGGGAGGGCCAGCGGGGAGCTGTTTTTT
>-|TRBJ2-1|TRBV27|TRBD2
CASSYSGLAGYNEQFF
TGTGCCAGCAGTTATTCGGGACTAGCGGGTTACAATGAGCAGTTCTTC
>-|TRBJ1-3|TRBV18|TRBD1
CASSPPQGGLGNTIYF
TGTGCCAGCTCACCACCTCAAGGGGGCCTAGGAAACACCATATATTTT
>-|TRBJ2-6|TRBV7-9|TRBD2
CASNRPTSGINSGANVLTF
TGTGCCAGCAACCGACCGACTAGCGGGATAAATTCTGGGGCCAACGTCCTGACTTTC
>-|TRBJ2-7|TRBV11-2|TRBD2
CASSQSGSGYEQYF
TGTGCCAGCAGCCAGAGCGGGAGTGGGTACGAGCAGTACTTC
>-|TRBJ2-3|TRBV19|-
CASSITGDSDTQYF
TGTGCCAGTAGTATTACAGGGGACTCAGATACGCAGTATTTT
>-|TRBJ1-1|TRBV6-1|TRBD1
CASSADRGMWYTEAFF
TGTGCCAGCAGTGCCGACAGGGGGATGTGGTACACTGAAGCTTTCTTT
>-|TRBJ2-1|TRBV9|TRBD2
CASSVEGGSGRDEQFF
TGTGCCAGCAGCGTAGAAGGTGGAAGCGGGAGAGATGAGCAGTTCTTC
>-|TRBJ2-1|TRBV27|TRBD1
CASSTGQGAISEQFF
TGTGCCAGCAGTACCGGACAGGGGGCGATAAGTGAGCAGTTCTTC
>-|TRBJ1-1|TRBV19|-
CASSQIGGVTEAFF
TGTGCCAGTAGCCAAATCGGGGGGGTCACTGAAGCTTTCTTT
>-|TRBJ2-1|TRBV7-6|TRBD2
CASSTTSGTAYNEQFF
TGTGCCAGCAGCACGACTAGCGGGACTGCCTACAATGAGCAGTTCTTC
>few|TRBJ2-3|TRBV7-9|-
CASSLSRGSTDTQYF
TGTGCCAGCAGCCTTTCACGGGGTAGCACAGATACGCAGTATTTT
>-|TRBJ2-5|TRBV4-2|TRBD2
CASSQGRAGVETQYF
TGTGCCAGCAGCCAAGGCAGAGCGGGAGTTGAGACCCAGTACTTC
>-|TRBJ2-1|TRBV5-1|-
CASSLEGSATYNEQFF
TGCGCCAGCAGCTTGGAAGGTAGCGCAACCTACAATGAGCAGTTCTTC
>-|TRBJ2-3|TRBV15|TRBD2
CATSRDVPAGGRGDTQYF
TGTGCCACCAGCAGAGATGTCCCAGCGGGAGGCCGGGGGGATACGCAGTATTTT
>few|TRBJ1-5|TRBV7-9|TRBD1
CASSQGQGGNQPQHF
TGTGCCAGCAGCCAGGGACAGGGAGGCAATCAGCCCCAGCATTTT
>few|TRBJ2-5|TRBV30|TRBD1
CAWGTGGDQETQYF
TGTGCCTGGGGGACAGGGGGGGACCAAGAGACCCAGTACTTC
>-|TRBJ2-1|TRBV7-2|TRBD2
CASSQGLAGYNEQFF
TGTGCCAGCAGCCAGGGACTAGCGGGTTACAATGAGCAGTTCTTC
>-|TRBJ1-6|TRBV7-9|-
CASSRHSNSPLHF
TGTGCCAGCAGCCGCCACAGTAATTCACCCCTCCACTTT
>-|TRBJ2-1|TRBV6-5|-
CASSYSQSYNEQFF
TGTGCCAGCAGTTATTCGCAGTCCTACAATGAGCAGTTCTTC
>-|TRBJ2-7|TRBV5-5|-
CASSLGPVSSYEQYF
TGTGCCAGCAGCCTAGGCCCGGTAAGCTCCTACGAGCAGTACTTC
>-|TRBJ2-2|TRBV3-1/TRBV3-2|TRBD2
CASSLLTSGSLGELFF
TGTGCCAGCAGCCTCCTGACTAGCGGGAGTTTAGGGGAGCTGTTTTTT
>-|TRBJ1-4|TRBV18|TRBD1
CASSHTGGAHEKLFF
TGTGCCAGCTCGCATACAGGGGGAGCCCATGAAAAACTGTTTTTT
>many|TRBJ1-5|TRBV23-1|TRBD1
CASSPGQGHQPQHF
TGCGCCAGCAGTCCGGGACAGGGCCATCAGCCCCAGCATTTT
>-|TRBJ2-7|TRBV30|TRBD2
CAWSANSGREYEQYF
TGTGCCTGGAGTGCCAATAGCGGGAGGGAGTACGAGCAGTACTTC
>few|TRBJ2-1|TRBV7-3|TRBD2
CASSPLGASGDSYNEQFF
TGTGCCAGCAGTCCCTTGGGCGCTAGCGGGGACTCCTACAATGAGCAGTTCTTC
>once|TRBJ1-6|TRBV14|-
CASSQEGHSPLHF
TGTGCCAGCAGCCAAGAGGGGCATTCACCCCTCCACTTT
>-|TRBJ1-5|TRBV20-1|-
CSASDGSYNQPQHF
TGCAGTGCTAGTGATGGGAGTTACAATCAGCCCCAGCATTTT
>-|TRBJ2-1|TRBV27|-
CASSLGVGRNEQFF
TGTGCCAGCAGTCTGGGAGTCGGGCGCAATGAGCAGTTCTTC
>-|TRBJ2-2|TRBV12-5|-
CASGFLVSGELFF
TGTGCTAGTGGTTTTTTAGTGTCCGGGGAGCTGTTTTTT
>-|TRBJ1-5|TRBV3-1/TRBV3-2|TRBD1
CASSQEPPGGHQPQHF
TGTGCCAGCAGCCAAGAACCCCCAGGGGGCCATCAGCCCCAGCATTTT
>-|TRBJ2-2|TRBV5-1|-
CASSLGGLNTGELFF
TGCGCCAGCAGCCTGGGGGGGCTGAACACCGGGGAGCTGTTTTTT
>-|TRBJ1-6|TRBV6-7|-
CASSYPTDRCNSPLHF
TGTGCCAGCAGTTACCCCACCGACAGGTGTAATTCACCCCTCCACTTT
>-|TRBJ2-5|TRBV5-1|-
CASSAGGAVGGETQYF
TGCGCCAGCAGCGCTGGAGGGGCCGTAGGAGGAGAGACCCAGTACTTC
>-|TRBJ2-1|TRBV19|-
CASSIAFGEQFF
TGTGCCAGTAGTATTGCCTTCGGGGAGCAGTTCTTC
>-|TRBJ2-2|TRBV9|-
CASSFNSNTGELFF
TGTGCCAGCAGCTTCAACAGCAACACCGGGGAGCTGTTTTTT
>-|TRBJ2-2|TRBV4-1|TRBD2
CASSHLAGADGELFF
TGCGCCAGCAGCCACTTAGCGGGAGCGGACGGGGAGCTGTTTTTT
>-|TRBJ1-2|TRBV27|-
CASSLVGDVYYGYTF
TGTGCCAGCAGTTTGGTAGGAGATGTGTACTATGGCTACACCTTC
>-|TRBJ2-3|TRBV18|-
CASSPDTARRDTQYF
TGTGCCAGCTCACCCGACACGGCCCGCCGGGATACGCAGTATTTT
>once|TRBJ1-1|TRBV5-6|-
CASSFRNTEAFF
TGTGCCAGCAGCTTCCGTAACACTGAAGCTTTCTTT
>-|TRBJ2-3|TRBV29-1|TRBD1
CSGRQGSDTQYF
TGCAGCGGAAGACAGGGATCAGATACGCAGTATTTT
>few|TRBJ1-1|TRBV9|TRBD1
CASSGSGGLYTEAFF
TGTGCCAGCAGCGGATCAGGGGGCCTTTACACTGAAGCTTTCTTT